This T cell receptor (beta chain) was sequenced during a study of blood T cell repertoires in COVID-19. Study-level information: Both acute and convalescent COVID-19 samples were obtained from the United States, Italy and Spain. From T cells, B-cell-depleted T cells, or PBMCs came the material, which was cDNA or gDNA.

CDR1 is SGHTA and CDR2 is FQGTGA in the germline V gene. V lost 4 bases, J lost 5 bases, and 14 bases lay in between. The CDR3 contains 14 residues. How the authors handled the data: Reference gene primers were amplified, and this amplification served to estimate nucleated cell counts. Sequenced by immunoSEQ multiplex PCR; TCRdb stores in-frame clones only, minus some. V and J calls plus clone size are reproduced from that table; the DNA served to infer D and trimming. The repertoire includes around 300,000 clones, roughly 90% of them detected once, and just under 0.95% sits in the top ten. This clone has only one observation.

The receptor was isolated from a woman aged 40 to 50 who had recovered from COVID-19. J is TRBJ2-5 and V is TRBV7-3, with a weak D call TRBD2 (6 bases). Specimen: peripheral blood. The CDR3 protein is CASSWSPTSETQYF. DNA of the CDR3: TGTGCCAGCAGCTGGAGCCCTACTAGCGAGACCCAGTACTTC.